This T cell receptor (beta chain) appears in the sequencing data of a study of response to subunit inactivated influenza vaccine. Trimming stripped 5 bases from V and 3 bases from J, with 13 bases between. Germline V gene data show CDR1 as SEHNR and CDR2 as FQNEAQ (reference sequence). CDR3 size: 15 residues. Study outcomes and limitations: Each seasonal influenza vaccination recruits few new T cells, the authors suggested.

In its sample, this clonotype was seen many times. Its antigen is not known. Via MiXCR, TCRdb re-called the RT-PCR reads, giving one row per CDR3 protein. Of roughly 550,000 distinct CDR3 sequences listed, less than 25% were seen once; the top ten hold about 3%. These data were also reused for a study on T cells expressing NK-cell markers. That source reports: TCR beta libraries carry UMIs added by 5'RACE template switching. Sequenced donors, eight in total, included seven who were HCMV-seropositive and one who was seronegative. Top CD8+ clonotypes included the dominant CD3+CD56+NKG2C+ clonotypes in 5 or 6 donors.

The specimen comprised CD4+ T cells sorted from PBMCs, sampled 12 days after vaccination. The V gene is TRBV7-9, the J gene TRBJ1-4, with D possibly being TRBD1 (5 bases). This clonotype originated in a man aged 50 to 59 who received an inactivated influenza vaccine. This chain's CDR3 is CASSQPGRANEKLFF. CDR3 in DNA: TGTGCCAGCAGCCAACCGGGACGGGCTAATGAAAAACTGTTTTTT.